The next 13 T cell receptor beta chains were all read from a single sample in a study of control samples from healthy donors and cancer patients. TCRdb's table, derived via immunoSEQ multiplex PCR, lists solely in-frame clones and lacks some. The repertoire holds 80,000 to 85,000 clones, with around nine tenths as singletons. Sequencing input: blood. All receptors come from a woman aged 45 to 65 in good health.

The chain couples TRBV5-1 to TRBJ1-5, with D uncertain. The germline CDR1 and CDR2 sequences are SGHRS and YFSETQ. The CDR3 is 13 residues long. V lost 4 bases and J lost 2, with 7 bases in between. CDR3 DNA sequence: TGCGCCAGCAGCCTGATAGGCAATCAGCCCCAGCATTTT. Its translation is CASSLIGNQPQHF.

The chain is built from TRBV5-5 and TRBJ2-7, with D uncertain. The V gene's germline CDR1 is SGHKS and CDR2 YYEKEE (reference sequence). CDR3 length equals 14 residues. With 4 bases removed from V and 3 bases from J, the gap between germline ends came to 14 bases. The CDR3 spells CASSPGEGFYEQYF. CDR3 DNA sequence: TGTGCCAGCAGCCCGGGTGAAGGGTTCTACGAGCAGTACTTC. Using reference TRBV5-5 and TRBJ2-7 for the parts outside the CDR3, the full variable domain is DAGVTQSPTHLIKTRGQQVTLRCSPISGHKSVSWYQQVLGQGPQFIFQYYEKEERGRGNFPDRFSARQFPNYSSELNVNALLLGDSALYLCASSPGEGFYEQYFGPGTRLTVT.

J is TRBJ1-3 and V is TRBV11-2; D is undetermined. The V and J ends lost 3 bases and 8 bases respectively, with 14 bases between them. The CDR3 is 14 amino acids. Germline lookup yields CDR1 SGHAT and CDR2 FQNNGV. The CDR3 nucleotides read TGTGCCAGCAGCTTCGATATACCCCCGGACACCATATATTTT. This codes for CASSFDIPPDTIYF.

This clone was seen a single time. The J gene is TRBJ1-2, the V gene TRBV12-3 or TRBV12-4; no firm D call. With 7 bases removed from V and 3 bases from J, the gap between germline ends came to 9 bases. CDR3 size: 12 residues. CDR3 region: CASNKGYYGYTF. CDR3 in DNA: TGTGCCAGCAACAAGGGTTACTATGGCTACACCTTC.

This chain links TRBV15 with TRBJ1-6; D not certain. Trimming removed 1 base from V and 6 bases from J, with 1 base in between. The germline CDR1 and CDR2 sequences are LNHNV and YYDKDF (reference sequence). The CDR3 is 12 amino acids. The CDR3 nucleotides read TGTGCCACCAGCAGAGCTAATTCACCCCTCCACTTT. Residues: CATSRANSPLHF.

The chain recombines TRBV15 with TRBJ2-4; unclear D gene. Germline V gene data show CDR1 as LNHNV and CDR2 as YYDKDF (reference sequence). The CDR3 sequence is 17 residues long. Between the trimmed V and J ends, which lost 1 base and 2 bases, there was a span of 15 bases. This chain's CDR3 is CATSRGAIEETKNIQYF. The CDR3 nucleotides read TGTGCCACCAGCAGAGGGGCCATAGAGGAGACCAAAAACATTCAGTACTTC.

This sequence joins TRBV5-4 and TRBJ1-2; 7 nucleotides match TRBD1. The ends lost 1 base at V and 8 bases at J; junction bases unmatched: 8. There are 14 residues in the CDR3. Germline V CDR1 and CDR2: SGHNT, YYREEE (reference sequence). CDR3 amino acids: CASSLSSTGVGYTF. The CDR3 nucleotides read TGTGCCAGCAGCTTGTCCTCTACAGGGGTCGGCTACACCTTC.

The chain carries TRBV2 and TRBJ1-3; TRBD1 might be the D (6 bases). The CDR3 contains 12 residues. Germline V lookup: CDR1 SNHLY, CDR2 FYNNEI. V was pared by 8 bases and J by 9 bases, with 14 bases between. CDR3 residues: CASAQGRSTIYF. DNA of the CDR3: TGTGCCAGCGCACAGGGAAGGAGCACCATATATTTT.

Only a few counts were recorded for this clone. The chain joins TRBV19 to TRBJ2-1, with D possibly being TRBD1 (7 bases). The CDR3 is 15 amino acids. The V gene's germline CDR1 is LNHDA and CDR2 SQIVND (reference sequence). V shed 10 bases and J shed 7 bases, with 23 bases lying between them. CDR3 protein: CATLQRQGGWNEQFF. The CDR3 DNA follows: TGTGCCACCCTACAACGACAGGGAGGTTGGAATGAGCAGTTCTTC. The full variable domain, in which reference TRBV19 and TRBJ2-1 provide the parts outside the CDR3, is DGGITQSPKYLFRKEGQNVTLSCEQNLNHDAMYWYRQDPGQGLRLIYYSQIVNDFQKGDIAEGYSVSREKKESFPLTVTSAQKNPTAFYLCATLQRQGGWNEQFFGPGTRLTVL.

V gene TRBV7-2 combines with J gene TRBJ1-2, with 10 bases aligning to TRBD1. CDR3 length equals 14 residues. V lost 5 bases to trimming and J lost 7 bases; unmatched junction nucleotides: 7. The germline V gene has CDR1 SGHTA and CDR2 FQGNSA. CDR3 in DNA: TGTGCCAGCAGCCTCGGACAGGGGGTTTTTGGCTACACCTTC. Encoded protein: CASSLGQGVFGYTF. The full variable domain, rest sourced from reference TRBV7-2 and TRBJ1-2, is GAGVSQSPSNKVTEKGKDVELRCDPISGHTALYWYRQSLGQGLEFLIYFQGNSAPDKSGLPSDRFSAERTGGSVSTLTIQRTQQEDSAVYLCASSLGQGVFGYTFGSGTRLTVV.

About this clone: At one end the junction does not follow the germline gene, possibly because of a read error. In nucleotides, the CDR3 is TGTGCCAGCAGGTACTCCTTCCAGACAAATCAGCCCCAGCATTTT. The encoded protein is CASRYSFQTNQPQHF. The chain couples TRBV6-5 to TRBJ1-5; D uncertain. Germline loops: CDR1 MNHEY, CDR2 SVGAGI. The CDR3 consists of 15 residues.

The chain couples TRBV29-1 to TRBJ1-1; D is uncertain. The CDR3 length is 12 residues. CDR1 is SQVTM and CDR2 is ANQGSEA in the germline V gene. V lost 2 bases and J 8 bases, leaving 12 bases between the germline ends. For the CDR3, the DNA is TGCAGCGTTGAAATGTGGAACTCAGAAGCTTTCTTT. This sequence encodes CSVEMWNSEAFF.

The count of this clone is one. The chain couples TRBV18 to TRBJ2-3, with TRBD2 matching over 7 bases. The V gene's germline CDR1 is KGHSH and CDR2 LQKENI. Losses at the gene ends were 5 bases for V and 4 bases for J; bases not matched to a gene: 0. This CDR3 comprises 12 residues. The CDR3 DNA reads as TGTGCCAGCTCAGGACTAGCAGATACGCAGTATTTT. Its translation is CASSGLADTQYF. The whole variable domain, filled in from reference TRBV18 and TRBJ2-3, reads NAGVMQNPRHLVRRRGQEARLRCSPMKGHSHVYWYRQLPEEGLKFMVYLQKENIIDESGMPKERFSAEFPKEGPSILRIQQVVRGDSAAYFCASSGLADTQYFGPGTRLTVL.